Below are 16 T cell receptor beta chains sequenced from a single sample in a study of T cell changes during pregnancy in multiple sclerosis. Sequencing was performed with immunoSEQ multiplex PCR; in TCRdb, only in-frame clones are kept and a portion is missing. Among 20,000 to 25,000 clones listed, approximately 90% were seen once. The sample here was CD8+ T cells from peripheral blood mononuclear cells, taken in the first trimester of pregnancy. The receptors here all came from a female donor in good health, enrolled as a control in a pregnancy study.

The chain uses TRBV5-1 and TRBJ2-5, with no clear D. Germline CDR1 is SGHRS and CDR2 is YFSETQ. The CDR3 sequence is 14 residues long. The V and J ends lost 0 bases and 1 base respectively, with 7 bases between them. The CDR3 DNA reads TGCGCCAGCAGCTTGGAGAGTATCCAAGAGACCCAGTACTTC. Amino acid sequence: CASSLESIQETQYF.

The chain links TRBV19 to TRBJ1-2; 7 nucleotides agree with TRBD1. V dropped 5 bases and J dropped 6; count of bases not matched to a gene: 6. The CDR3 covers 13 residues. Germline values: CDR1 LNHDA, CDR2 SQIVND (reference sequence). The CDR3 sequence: CASSDRVFDGYTF. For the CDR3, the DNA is TGTGCCAGTAGTGACAGGGTCTTTGATGGCTACACCTTC.

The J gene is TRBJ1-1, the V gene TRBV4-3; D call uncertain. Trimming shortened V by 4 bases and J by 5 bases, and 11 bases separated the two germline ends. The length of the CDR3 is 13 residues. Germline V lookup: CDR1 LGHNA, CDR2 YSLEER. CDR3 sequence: CASSPRRETEAFF. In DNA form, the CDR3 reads TGCGCCAGCAGCCCCAGACGGGAGACTGAAGCTTTCTTT.

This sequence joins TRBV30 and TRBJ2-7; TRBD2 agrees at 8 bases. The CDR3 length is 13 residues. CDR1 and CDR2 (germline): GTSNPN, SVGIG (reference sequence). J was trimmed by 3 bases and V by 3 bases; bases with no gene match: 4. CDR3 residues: CAWSGGGGYEQYF. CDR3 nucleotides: TGTGCCTGGAGCGGGGGGGGAGGCTACGAGCAGTACTTC.

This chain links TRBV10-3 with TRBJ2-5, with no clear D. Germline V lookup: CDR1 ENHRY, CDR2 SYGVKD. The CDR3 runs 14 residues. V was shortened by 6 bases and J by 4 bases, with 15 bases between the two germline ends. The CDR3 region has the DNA TGTGCCATCAGCAACGCTGGGCTGGCAGAGACCCAGTACTTC. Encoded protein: CAISNAGLAETQYF.

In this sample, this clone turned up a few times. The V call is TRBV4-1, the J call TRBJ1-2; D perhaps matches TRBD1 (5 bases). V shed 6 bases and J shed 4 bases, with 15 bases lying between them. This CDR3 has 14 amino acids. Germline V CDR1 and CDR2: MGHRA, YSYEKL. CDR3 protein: CASRPTGDPYGYTF. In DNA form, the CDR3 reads TGCGCCAGCAGGCCGACGGGGGACCCCTATGGCTACACCTTC.

For the CDR3, the DNA is TGTGCCAGCAGTTTAACAGGGAATAGGGGCTACACCTTC. Amino acids: CASSLTGNRGYTF. The J gene is TRBJ1-2, the V gene TRBV28; tentative D call: TRBD1 (6 bases). The CDR3 totals 13 residues. Germline CDR1 reads MDHEN; CDR2 reads SYDVKM. V was clipped by 2 bases and J by 8 bases, with 12 bases between them.

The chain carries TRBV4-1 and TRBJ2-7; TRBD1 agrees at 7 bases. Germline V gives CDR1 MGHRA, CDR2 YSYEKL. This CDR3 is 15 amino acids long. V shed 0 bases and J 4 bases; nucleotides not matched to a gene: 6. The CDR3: CASSQEPQGIYEQYF. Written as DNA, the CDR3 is TGCGCCAGCAGCCAAGAGCCACAGGGGATTTACGAGCAGTACTTC.

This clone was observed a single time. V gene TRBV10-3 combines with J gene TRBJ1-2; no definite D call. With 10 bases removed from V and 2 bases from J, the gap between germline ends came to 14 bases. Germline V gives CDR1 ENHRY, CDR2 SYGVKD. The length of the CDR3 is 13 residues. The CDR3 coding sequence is TGTGCCACCGGGGAGTTTAAGAACTATGGCTACACCTTC. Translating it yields CATGEFKNYGYTF.

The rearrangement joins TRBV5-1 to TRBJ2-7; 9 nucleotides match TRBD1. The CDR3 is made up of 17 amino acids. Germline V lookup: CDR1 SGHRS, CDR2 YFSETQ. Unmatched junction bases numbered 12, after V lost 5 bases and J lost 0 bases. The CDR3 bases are TGCGCCAGCAGACCGGGACAGGGTTCGGAGAGCTCCTACGAGCAGTACTTC. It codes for CASRPGQGSESSYEQYF.

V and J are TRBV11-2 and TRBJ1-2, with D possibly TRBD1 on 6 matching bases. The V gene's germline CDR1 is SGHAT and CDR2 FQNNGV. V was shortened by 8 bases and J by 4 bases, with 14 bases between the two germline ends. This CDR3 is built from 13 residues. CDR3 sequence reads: CASWGGGLYGYTF. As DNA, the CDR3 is TGTGCCAGCTGGGGGGGCGGCCTCTATGGCTACACCTTC.

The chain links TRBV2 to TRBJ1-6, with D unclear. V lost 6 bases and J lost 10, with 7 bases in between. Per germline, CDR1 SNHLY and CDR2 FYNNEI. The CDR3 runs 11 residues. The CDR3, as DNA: TGTGCCAGCAGAGCGGGGTCACCCCTCCACTTT. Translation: CASRAGSPLHF.

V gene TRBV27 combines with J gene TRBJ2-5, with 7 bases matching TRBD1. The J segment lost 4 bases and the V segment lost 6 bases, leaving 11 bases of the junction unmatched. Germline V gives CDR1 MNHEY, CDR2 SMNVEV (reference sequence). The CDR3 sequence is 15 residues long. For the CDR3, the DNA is TGTGCCAGCAGCAGATATCTGACAGGGACAGAGACCCAGTACTTC. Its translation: CASSRYLTGTETQYF.

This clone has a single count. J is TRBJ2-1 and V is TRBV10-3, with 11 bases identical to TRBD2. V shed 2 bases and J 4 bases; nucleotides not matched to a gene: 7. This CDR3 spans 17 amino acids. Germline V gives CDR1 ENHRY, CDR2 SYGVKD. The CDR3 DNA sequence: TGTGCCATCAGTGAGCCCGCTAGCGGGGGGTTATACAATGAGCAGTTCTTC. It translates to CAISEPASGGLYNEQFF.

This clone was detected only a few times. The CDR3 region is CASSVGEGQETQYF. The CDR3, as DNA: TGTGCCAGCAGCGTTGGGGAGGGGCAAGAGACCCAGTACTTC. This chain links TRBV9 with TRBJ2-5; 7 nucleotides agree with TRBD2. After removal of 2 bases from V and 2 bases from J, the junction contained 3 bases not matched to a gene. CDR3 length equals 14 residues. From germline, CDR1 is SGDLS and CDR2 YYNGEE.

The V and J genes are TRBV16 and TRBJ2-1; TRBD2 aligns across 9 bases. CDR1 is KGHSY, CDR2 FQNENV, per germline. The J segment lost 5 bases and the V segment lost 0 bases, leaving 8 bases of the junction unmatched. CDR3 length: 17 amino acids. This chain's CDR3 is CASSQSMASGDNNEQFF. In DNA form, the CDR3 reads TGTGCCAGCAGCCAATCGATGGCTAGCGGGGATAACAATGAGCAGTTCTTC.